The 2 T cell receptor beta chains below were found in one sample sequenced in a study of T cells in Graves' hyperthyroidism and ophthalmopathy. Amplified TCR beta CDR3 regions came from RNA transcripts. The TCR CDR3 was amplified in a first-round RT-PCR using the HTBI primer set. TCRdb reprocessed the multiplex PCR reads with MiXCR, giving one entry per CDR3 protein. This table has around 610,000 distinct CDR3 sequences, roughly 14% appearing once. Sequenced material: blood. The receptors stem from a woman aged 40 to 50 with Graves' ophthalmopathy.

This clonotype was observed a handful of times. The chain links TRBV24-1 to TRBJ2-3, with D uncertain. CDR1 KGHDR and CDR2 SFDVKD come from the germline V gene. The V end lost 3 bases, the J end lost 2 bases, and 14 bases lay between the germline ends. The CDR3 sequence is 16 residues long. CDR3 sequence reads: CATSDLRSDLTDTQYF. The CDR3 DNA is TGTGCCACCAGTGATCTTAGGTCGGACCTCACAGATACGCAGTATTTT.

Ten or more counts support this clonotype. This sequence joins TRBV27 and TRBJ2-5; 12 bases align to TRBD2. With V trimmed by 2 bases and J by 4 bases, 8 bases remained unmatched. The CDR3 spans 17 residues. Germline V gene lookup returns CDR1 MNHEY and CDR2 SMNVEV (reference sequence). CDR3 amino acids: CASSLSGTSGSLETQYF. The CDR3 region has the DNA TGTGCCAGCAGTTTAAGCGGGACTAGCGGGTCATTAGAGACCCAGTACTTC.